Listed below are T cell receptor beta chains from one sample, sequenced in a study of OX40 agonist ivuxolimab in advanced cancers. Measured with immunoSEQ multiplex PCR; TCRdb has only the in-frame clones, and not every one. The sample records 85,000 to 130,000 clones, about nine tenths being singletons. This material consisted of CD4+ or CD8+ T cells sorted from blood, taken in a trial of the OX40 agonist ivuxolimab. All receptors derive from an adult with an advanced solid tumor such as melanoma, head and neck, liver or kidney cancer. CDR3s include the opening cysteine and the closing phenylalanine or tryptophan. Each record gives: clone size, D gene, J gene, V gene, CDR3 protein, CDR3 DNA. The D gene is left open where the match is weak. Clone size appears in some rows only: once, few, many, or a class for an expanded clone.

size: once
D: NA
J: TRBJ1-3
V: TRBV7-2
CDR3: CASSPGALSGNTIYF
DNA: TGTGCCAGCAGCCCCGGGGCACTCTCTGGAAACACCATATATTTT

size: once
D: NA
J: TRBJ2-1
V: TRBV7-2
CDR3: CASSLAGGVNEQFF
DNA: TGTGCCAGCAGCCTCGCCGGGGGAGTCAATGAGCAGTTCTTC

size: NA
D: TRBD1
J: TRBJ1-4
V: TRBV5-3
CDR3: CARSPLGPGTGGDEKLFF
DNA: TGTGCCAGAAGCCCCCTGGGACCCGGGACAGGGGGTGATGAAAAACTGTTTTTT

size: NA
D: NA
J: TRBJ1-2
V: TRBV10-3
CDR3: CAISEDSYGYTF
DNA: TGTGCCATCAGTGAGGATTCCTATGGCTACACCTTC

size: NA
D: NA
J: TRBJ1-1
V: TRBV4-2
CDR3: CASSQEVGQTTRRTEAFF
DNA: TGTGCCAGCAGCCAAGAAGTGGGACAAACAACCCGTAGGACTGAAGCTTTCTTT

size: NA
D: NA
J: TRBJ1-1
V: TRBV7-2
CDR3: CASSQRRNTEAFF
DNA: TGTGCCAGCAGCCAGAGGAGGAACACTGAAGCTTTCTTT

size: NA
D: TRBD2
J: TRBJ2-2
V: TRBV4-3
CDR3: CASSPRLAGASSTGELFF
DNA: TGCGCCAGCAGCCCCAGACTAGCGGGGGCTTCGAGCACCGGGGAGCTGTTTTTT

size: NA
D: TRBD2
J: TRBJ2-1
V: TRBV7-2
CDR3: CASSPSGLAGYNEQFF
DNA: TGTGCCAGCAGCCCCTCGGGACTAGCAGGCTACAATGAGCAGTTCTTC

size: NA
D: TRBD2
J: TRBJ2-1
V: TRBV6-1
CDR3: CASSENSAGGRNEQFF
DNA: TGTGCCAGCAGTGAAAACTCGGCGGGGGGGCGCAATGAGCAGTTCTTC

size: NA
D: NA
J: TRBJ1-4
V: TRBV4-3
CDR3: CASSQRGETNEKLFF
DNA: TGCGCCAGCAGCCAACGGGGAGAAACTAATGAAAAACTGTTTTTT

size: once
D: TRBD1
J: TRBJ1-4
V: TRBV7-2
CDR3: CASSLGGGSEKLFF
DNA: TGTGCCAGCAGCTTAGGAGGGGGCTCGGAAAAACTGTTTTTT

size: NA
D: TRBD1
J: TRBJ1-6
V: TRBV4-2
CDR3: CASSQDGDRGGSPLHF
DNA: TGTGCCAGCAGCCAAGATGGAGACAGGGGAGGCTCACCCCTCCACTTT

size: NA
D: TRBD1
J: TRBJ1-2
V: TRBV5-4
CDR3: CASSLGQGRRGNYGYTF
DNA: TGTGCCAGCAGCCTCGGACAGGGAAGGCGGGGGAACTATGGCTACACCTTC

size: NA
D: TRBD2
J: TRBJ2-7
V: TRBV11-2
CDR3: CASSRGLAHSYEQYF
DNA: TGTGCCAGCAGCCGAGGACTAGCGCACTCCTACGAGCAGTACTTC

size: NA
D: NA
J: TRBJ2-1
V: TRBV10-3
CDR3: CAISPDPGTYNEQFF
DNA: TGTGCCATATCCCCGGACCCCGGAACCTACAATGAGCAGTTCTTC

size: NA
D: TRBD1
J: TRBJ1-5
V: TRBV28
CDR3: CASSITDRAFNQPQHF
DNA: TGTGCCAGCAGTATCACCGACAGGGCATTCAATCAGCCCCAGCATTTT

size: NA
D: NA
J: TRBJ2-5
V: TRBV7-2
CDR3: CASSPSGIQETQYF
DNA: TGTGCCAGCAGCCCCTCGGGGATCCAAGAGACCCAGTACTTC

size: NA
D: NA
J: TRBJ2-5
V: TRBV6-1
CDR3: CASSEGTGIGITGTQYF
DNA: TGTGCCAGCAGTGAGGGTACGGGTATAGGGATAACAGGGACCCAGTACTTC

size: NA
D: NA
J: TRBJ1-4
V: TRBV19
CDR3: CASSIGGTGTNEKLFF
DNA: TGTGCCAGTAGTATAGGGGGGACTGGAACTAATGAAAAACTGTTTTTT

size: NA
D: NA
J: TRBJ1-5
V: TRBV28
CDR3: CASSPEGGGYNQPQHF
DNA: TGTGCCAGCAGCCCAGAGGGCGGAGGGTACAATCAGCCCCAGCATTTT

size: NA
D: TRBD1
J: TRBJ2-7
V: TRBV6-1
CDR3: CASSPDRGKYEQYF
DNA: TGTGCCAGCAGTCCGGACAGGGGAAAATACGAGCAGTACTTC

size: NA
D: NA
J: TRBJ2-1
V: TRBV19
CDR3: CASSPLFSSQGEQFF
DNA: TGTGCCAGTAGCCCCCTATTTAGCTCCCAGGGTGAGCAGTTCTTC

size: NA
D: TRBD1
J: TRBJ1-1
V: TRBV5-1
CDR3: CASTGGMDTEAFF
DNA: TGCGCCAGCACAGGGGGCATGGACACTGAAGCTTTCTTT

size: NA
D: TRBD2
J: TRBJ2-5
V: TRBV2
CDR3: CASSEPPLADIQETQYF
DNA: TGTGCCAGCAGTGAACCCCCCCTAGCGGACATACAAGAGACCCAGTACTTC

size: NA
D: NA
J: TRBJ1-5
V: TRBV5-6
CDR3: CASSFGTLDNQPQHF
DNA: TGTGCCAGCAGCTTTGGGACACTCGATAATCAGCCCCAGCATTTT

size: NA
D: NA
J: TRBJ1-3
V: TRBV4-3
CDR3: CASSQDPGAGNTIYF
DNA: TGCGCCAGCAGCCAAGATCCAGGGGCTGGAAACACCATATATTTT

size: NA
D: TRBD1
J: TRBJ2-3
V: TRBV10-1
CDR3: CASRDREDTQYF
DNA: TGCGCCAGCAGAGACAGGGAGGATACGCAGTATTTT

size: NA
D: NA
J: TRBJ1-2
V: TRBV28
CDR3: CATPGQTSNYGYTF
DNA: TGTGCCACCCCCGGACAGACCTCCAACTATGGCTACACCTTC

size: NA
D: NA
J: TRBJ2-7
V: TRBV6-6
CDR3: CASSYSPQGPYEQYF
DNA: TGTGCCAGCAGTTACTCGCCCCAGGGCCCCTACGAGCAGTACTTC

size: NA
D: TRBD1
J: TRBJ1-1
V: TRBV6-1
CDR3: CASNYQGVGTEAFF
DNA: TGTGCCAGCAATTATCAGGGGGTAGGGACTGAAGCTTTCTTT

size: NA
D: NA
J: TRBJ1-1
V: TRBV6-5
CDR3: CASSPSMNTEAFF
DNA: TGTGCCAGCAGTCCCTCGATGAACACTGAAGCTTTCTTT

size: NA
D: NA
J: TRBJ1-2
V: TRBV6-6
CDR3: CASRQGLNYGYTF
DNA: TGTGCCAGCAGACAGGGCCTCAACTATGGCTACACCTTC

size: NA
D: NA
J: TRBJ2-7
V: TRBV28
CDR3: CASSLIGSLSYEQYF
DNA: TGTGCCAGCAGTTTAATTGGGTCTCTTTCCTACGAGCAGTACTTC

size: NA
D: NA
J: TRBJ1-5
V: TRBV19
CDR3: CASSTDNNQPQHF
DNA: TGTGCCAGTAGTACGGACAACAATCAGCCCCAGCATTTT

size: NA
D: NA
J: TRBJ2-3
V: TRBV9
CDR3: CASSVDGVTDTQYF
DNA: TGTGCCAGCAGCGTAGACGGGGTCACAGATACGCAGTATTTT

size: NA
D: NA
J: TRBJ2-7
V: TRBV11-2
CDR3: CASSLATGYEQYF
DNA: TGTGCCAGCAGCTTAGCGACCGGCTACGAGCAGTACTTC

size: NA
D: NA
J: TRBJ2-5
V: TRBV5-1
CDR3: CASSLTPGVQETQYF
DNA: TGCGCCAGCAGCCTGACCCCGGGGGTCCAAGAGACCCAGTACTTC

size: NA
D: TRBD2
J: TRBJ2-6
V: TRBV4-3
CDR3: CASSQEGSWTSMSGANVLTF
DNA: TGCGCCAGCAGCCAAGAAGGAAGTTGGACTAGTATGTCTGGGGCCAACGTCCTGACTTTC

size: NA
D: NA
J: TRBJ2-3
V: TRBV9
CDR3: CASSVVPGQSPHLKRGTDTQYF
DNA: TGTGCCAGCAGCGTAGTCCCCGGTCAATCCCCTCACCTTAAAAGGGGTACAGATACGCAGTATTTT

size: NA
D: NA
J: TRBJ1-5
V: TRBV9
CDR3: CASSPTGSYQPQHF
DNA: TGTGCCAGCAGCCCTACAGGGTCCTATCAGCCCCAGCATTTT

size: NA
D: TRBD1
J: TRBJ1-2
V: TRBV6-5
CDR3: CASRPGTGDGYTF
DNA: TGTGCCAGCAGGCCGGGGACAGGGGATGGCTACACCTTC

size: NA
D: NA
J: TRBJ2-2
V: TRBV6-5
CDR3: CASSAQGDTGELFF
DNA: TGTGCCAGCAGTGCTCAAGGGGACACCGGGGAGCTGTTTTTT

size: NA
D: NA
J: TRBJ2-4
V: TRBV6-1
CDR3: CASSEGTILSHIQYF
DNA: TGTGCCAGCAGTGAAGGGACCATACTAAGCCACATTCAGTACTTC

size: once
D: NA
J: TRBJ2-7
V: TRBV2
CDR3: CASSPRGENYEQYF
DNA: TGTGCCAGCAGTCCCAGAGGGGAGAACTACGAGCAGTACTTC

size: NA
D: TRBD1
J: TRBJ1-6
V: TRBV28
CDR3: CASSWTTGGSPLHF
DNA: TGTGCCAGCAGTTGGACGACAGGGGGCTCACCCCTCCACTTT

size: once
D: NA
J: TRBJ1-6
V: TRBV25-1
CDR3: CASSGAAGYNSPLHF
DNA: TGTGCCAGCAGTGGAGCTGCGGGGTATAATTCACCCCTCCACTTT

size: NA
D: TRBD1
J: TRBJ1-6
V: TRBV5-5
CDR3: CASSPSTGGWGSPLHF
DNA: TGTGCCAGCAGCCCATCTACAGGGGGCTGGGGTTCACCCCTCCACTTT

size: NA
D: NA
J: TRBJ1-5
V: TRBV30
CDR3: CAWSASISALNNQPQHF
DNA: TGTGCCTGGAGTGCCTCTATTTCGGCGTTAAACAATCAGCCCCAGCATTTT

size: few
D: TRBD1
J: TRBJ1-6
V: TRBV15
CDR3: CATSRDTGGDSPLHF
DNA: TGTGCCACCAGCAGAGATACAGGGGGAGATTCACCCCTCCACTTT